The clone carrying this T cell receptor (beta chain) was seen more than once but under ten times. As yet, its antigen is unknown. The sample belongs to a study of Graves' ophthalmopathy and Graves' hyperthyroidism. In the study overall: Researchers classed hyperthyroidism as stable given no ophthalmopathy within 18 months of follow-up. The study's findings and limits: Blood also held most thyroid clonotypes expanded above 0.001 frequency. Sensitivity reached 70.59% and specificity more than 72% when the model predicted ophthalmopathy progression. Using 13 signatures, a model distinguished ophthalmopathy from stable hyperthyroidism, reaching around 86% sensitivity and approximately 81% specificity.

The study amplified TCR beta CDR3 regions using RNA transcripts. First-round RT-PCR relied on HTBI primers, and a second-round multiplex PCR came next. TCRdb re-derived calls from the multiplex PCR reads in MiXCR, one entry per CDR3 protein. The table lists around 1.1 million distinct CDR3 sequences, about 40% of them singletons, with 11% in the top ten. This CDR3 has 15 residues. In germline, CDR1 is MDHEN, CDR2 SYDVKM. V was pared by 2 bases and J by 1 base, with 11 bases between. The clonotype originates from an adult man with Graves' hyperthyroidism. The material sequenced was peripheral blood or thyroid tissue (not recorded which). This chain links TRBV28 with TRBJ2-5; D is perhaps TRBD1 (5 bases). The CDR3 DNA follows: TGTGCCAGCAGTTTAACCCCGACAGCCCAAGAGACCCAGTACTTC. Translated: CASSLTPTAQETQYF.